Sequencing of this TCR beta chain was carried out in a study of blood T cell repertoires in COVID-19. V shed 5 bases, J shed 5 bases, and the junction held 15 bases outside the gene matches. The length of the CDR3 is 17 residues. CDR1 is MGHRA, CDR2 YSYEKL, per germline. Assay: immunoSEQ multiplex PCR; the TCRdb copy retains only in-frame clones and omits some. The sample has some 200,000 clones, approximately 86% seen once. This clonotype was sampled from an elderly woman in a cohort sampled during active or convalescent COVID-19. The chain joins TRBV4-1 to TRBJ2-5; 9 bases line up with TRBD2. The sample taken for sequencing was peripheral blood. The chain's CDR3 is CASSGVPGLANAETQYF. DNA for the CDR3: TGCGCCAGCAGCGGAGTACCGGGACTAGCTAATGCGGAGACCCAGTACTTC.